One sample yielded the 8 T cell receptor beta chains listed below, sequenced in a study of blood T cell repertoires in COVID-19. Data came from immunoSEQ multiplex PCR; TCRdb stores just in-frame clones and leaves some out. This table holds 150,000 to 200,000 clones, 88% found once. Sequences were obtained from peripheral blood. Every receptor here comes from a human donor in a cohort sampled during active COVID-19.

The rearrangement joins TRBV19 to TRBJ1-2; D call uncertain. The CDR3 loop spans 13 amino acids. Germline V gives CDR1 LNHDA, CDR2 SQIVND (reference sequence). V lost 6 bases to trimming and J lost 7 bases, with 15 bases between them. CDR3 DNA: TGTGCCAGTAGCCAAACATCGTTTTCTGGCTACACCTTC. This translates into CASSQTSFSGYTF.

The chain recombines TRBV9 with TRBJ1-2; no clear D gene. The CDR3 runs 16 residues. The V and J ends lost 1 base and 8 bases respectively, with 21 bases between them. Germline CDR1 is SGDLS and CDR2 is YYNGEE. The CDR3 sequence: CASSVREVSEGGGYTF. The CDR3 region has the DNA TGTGCCAGCAGCGTAAGGGAGGTGTCAGAGGGCGGCGGCTACACCTTC.

V and J are TRBV29-1 and TRBJ2-2; 7 bases map to TRBD1. Trimming took 6 bases from V and 0 from J; bases not matched to a gene: 1. CDR3 length: 13 residues. Germline V lookup: CDR1 SQVTM, CDR2 ANQGSEA. Here the CDR3 DNA reads TGCAGCGTCCAGGGGGCGAACACCGGGGAGCTGTTTTTT. Encoded protein: CSVQGANTGELFF.

The V call is TRBV3-1 (or the pseudogene TRBV3-2), the J call TRBJ1-2; D might be TRBD1 (6 bases). Germline V gene sequence: CDR1 LGHDT, CDR2 YNNKEL (reference sequence). Trimming cost V 0 bases and J 6 bases, with 23 bases left between them. The CDR3 covers 18 residues. CDR3 bases: TGTGCCAGCAGCCAAGATGGAGCTTTCCAGCAGGGGAGTGATGGCTACACCTTC. Its translation is CASSQDGAFQQGSDGYTF.

The gene calls are TRBV2 and TRBJ1-2; no reliable D call. Germline V gene sequence: CDR1 SNHLY, CDR2 FYNNEI. V lost 8 bases and J lost 7, with 8 bases in between. The CDR3 is 10 residues long. The CDR3 loop reads CASGNGGYTF. DNA of the CDR3: TGTGCCAGCGGTAACGGTGGCTACACCTTC.

The chain uses TRBV11-2 and TRBJ2-5; D is uncertain. This CDR3 contains 13 residues. From germline, CDR1 is SGHAT and CDR2 FQNNGV. Trimming shortened V by 0 bases and J by 5 bases, and 7 bases separated the two germline ends. CDR3 protein: CASSLEGPETQYF. CDR3 coding DNA: TGTGCCAGCAGCTTAGAGGGCCCGGAGACCCAGTACTTC.

CDR3 amino acids: CATSDEEGYYGYTF. The CDR3 nucleotides read TGTGCCACCAGCGACGAAGAGGGCTACTATGGCTACACCTTC. The chain carries TRBV15 and TRBJ1-2; D remains unclear. The germline CDR1 and CDR2 sequences are LNHNV and YYDKDF (reference sequence). The CDR3 extends over 14 amino acids. Deletions cut 5 bases from V and 3 bases from J, with 13 bases between.

The chain employs TRBV19 and TRBJ1-2, with a tentative D call TRBD1 (6 bases). Trimming left V 2 bases short and J 4 bases short, with 8 bases between. Per germline, CDR1 LNHDA and CDR2 SQIVND (reference sequence). This CDR3 spans 13 amino acids. The CDR3 bases are TGTGCCAGTAGTATATTAGGGGGCTATGGCTACACCTTC. This translates into CASSILGGYGYTF. The whole variable domain, filled in from reference TRBV19 and TRBJ1-2, reads DGGITQSPKYLFRKEGQNVTLSCEQNLNHDAMYWYRQDPGQGLRLIYYSQIVNDFQKGDIAEGYSVSREKKESFPLTVTSAQKNPTAFYLCASSILGGYGYTFGSGTRLTVV.